This T cell receptor (beta chain) is drawn from a study of blood T cell repertoires in COVID-19. Participants came from around 25 US areas, aged roughly 18 to 89 years. Symptom resolution, clearance, or two negative PCRs marked donors in Cohort 3 as recovered. The method was immunoSEQ multiplex PCR; TCRdb's version includes in-frame clones alone and lacks a portion of them. Here the sample spans hundreds of thousands of clones, 80% to 90% being singletons. Unmatched junction bases numbered 7, after V lost 5 bases and J lost 6 bases. The CDR3 length is 15 residues. The V gene's germline CDR1 is SEHNR and CDR2 FQNEAQ (reference sequence).

The rearrangement joins TRBV7-9 to TRBJ1-6; TRBD1 agrees at 7 bases. This receptor was identified in an older woman who had recovered from COVID-19. What was sequenced was PBMCs or T cells enriched from blood (not recorded which). CDR3 nucleotides: TGTGCCAGCAGCCTCGGGACAGCTGCTAATTCACCCCTCCACTTT. Protein: CASSLGTAANSPLHF.